This TCR beta chain was documented in a study of blood T cells in healthy people across ages. Study results and caveats: Diversity was higher, and naive CD4+ cells more numerous, in long-lived donors than in aged donors. Lack of knowledge of donor CMV status possibly confounded expanded clonotype changes.

The use of a sample-barcoded 5' primer and a J-beta primer mix characterized a second PCR of roughly 6 to 11 cycles. Each TCR beta cDNA got a 12-nucleotide random molecular identifier. TCRdb redid the calling of the 5' RACE reads with MiXCR, one entry per CDR3 protein. The sample gives 850,000 to 1,000,000 distinct CDR3 sequences, about 51% of which show up once; about a fifth is in the top ten. Germline lookup yields CDR1 SGHDN and CDR2 FVKESK. J gave up 6 bases and V 3 bases, and 7 bases lay outside the gene matches. The CDR3 consists of 14 residues. With regard to this clonotype: Antigen: not known.

This rearrangement joins TRBV14 to TRBJ2-7, with TRBD2 matching 8 bases. The receptor was isolated from a woman aged 55-70 years in good health. Material for sequencing was blood. The CDR3 coding sequence is TGTGCCAGCAGCCAGAGCGGGAGACTCGCCGAGCAGTACTTC. It encodes CASSQSGRLAEQYF.